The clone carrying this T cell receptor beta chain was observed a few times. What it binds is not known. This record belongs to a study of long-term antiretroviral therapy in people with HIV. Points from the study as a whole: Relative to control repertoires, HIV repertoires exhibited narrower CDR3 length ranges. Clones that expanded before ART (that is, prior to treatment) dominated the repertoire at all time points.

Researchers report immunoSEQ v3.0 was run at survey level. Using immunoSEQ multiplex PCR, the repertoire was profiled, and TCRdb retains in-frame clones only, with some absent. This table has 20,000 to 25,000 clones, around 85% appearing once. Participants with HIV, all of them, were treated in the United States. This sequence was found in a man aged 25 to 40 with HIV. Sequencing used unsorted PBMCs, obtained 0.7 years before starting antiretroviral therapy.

The CDR3 protein is CASSPTGTPNTGELFF. For the CDR3, the DNA is TGTGCCAGCAGCCCGACAGGCACACCGAACACCGGGGAGCTGTTTTTT. The chain employs TRBV7-6 and TRBJ2-2, with D possibly TRBD1 on 6 matching bases. V shed 5 bases and J shed 0 bases, with 13 bases lying between them. The germline CDR1 and CDR2 sequences are SGHVS and FNYEAQ. The CDR3 runs to 16 residues.